This note documents a single T cell receptor beta chain sequence. The sample comes from a study of blood T cell repertoires in COVID-19. Study at large: Whether acute or convalescent, the COVID-19 samples came from the United States, Italy and Spain. Sample material is recorded as cDNA or gDNA derived from T cells, B-cell-depleted T cells, or PBMCs.

Assignment of participants to cohorts was predicated upon participant-reported clinical history. Per the original methods: Quantification of nucleated cells was approximated via reference gene primer amplification. Sequenced by immunoSEQ multiplex PCR; TCRdb stores in-frame clones only, minus some. The V and J calls and clone size were taken over from that table, and D and trimming were inferred from the DNA. The profile covers roughly 420,000 clones, with around 87% appearing a single time and 0.95% to 1% taken by the ten largest. Sequenced input: PBMCs or T cells enriched from blood (not recorded which). This TCR was sampled from a woman in her 30s with acute COVID-19.

The CDR3 DNA reads TGTGCCACCAGTCCGCAGGGACAGGGAACTTTCACCGGGGAGCTGTTTTTT. Translated, it gives CATSPQGQGTFTGELFF. V is TRBV24-1 and J is TRBJ2-2; 9 bases fit TRBD1. CDR1 and CDR2 (germline): KGHDR, SFDVKD. This CDR3 comprises 17 residues. Trimming cost V 6 bases and J 4 bases; bases outside gene matches: 11.